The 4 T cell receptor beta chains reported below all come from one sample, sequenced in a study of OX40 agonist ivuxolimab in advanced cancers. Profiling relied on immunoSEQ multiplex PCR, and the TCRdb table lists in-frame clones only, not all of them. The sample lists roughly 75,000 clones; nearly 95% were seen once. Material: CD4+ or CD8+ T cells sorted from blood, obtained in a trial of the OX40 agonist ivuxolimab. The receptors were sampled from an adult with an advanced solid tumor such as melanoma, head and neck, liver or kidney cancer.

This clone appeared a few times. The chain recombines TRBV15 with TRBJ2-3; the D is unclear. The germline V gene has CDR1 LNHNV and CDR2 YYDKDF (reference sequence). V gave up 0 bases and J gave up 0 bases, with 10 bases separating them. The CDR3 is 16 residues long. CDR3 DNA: TGTGCCACCAGCAGAGACCCCGGCTCTAGCACAGATACGCAGTATTTT. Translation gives CATSRDPGSSTDTQYF.

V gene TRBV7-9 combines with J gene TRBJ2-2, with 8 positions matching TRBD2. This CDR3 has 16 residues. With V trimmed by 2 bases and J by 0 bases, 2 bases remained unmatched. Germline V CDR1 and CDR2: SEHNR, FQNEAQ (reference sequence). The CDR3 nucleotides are TGTGCCAGCAGCTTATCGGGACTAGCGAACACCGGGGAGCTGTTTTTT. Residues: CASSLSGLANTGELFF.

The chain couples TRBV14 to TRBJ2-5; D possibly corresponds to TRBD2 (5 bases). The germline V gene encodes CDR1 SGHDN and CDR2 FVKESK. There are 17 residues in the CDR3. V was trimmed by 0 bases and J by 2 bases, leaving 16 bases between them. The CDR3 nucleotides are TGTGCCAGCAGCCAAGATCCGTACTTTTGGACTCAAGAGACCCAGTACTTC. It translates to CASSQDPYFWTQETQYF.

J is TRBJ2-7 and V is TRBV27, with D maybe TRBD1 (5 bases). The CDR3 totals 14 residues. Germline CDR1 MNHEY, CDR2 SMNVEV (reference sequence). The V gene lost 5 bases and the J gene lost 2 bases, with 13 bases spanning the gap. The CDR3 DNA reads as TGTGCCAGCAGTCGCCTTCTGGGGCCCTACGAGCAGTACTTC. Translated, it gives CASSRLLGPYEQYF.